This T cell receptor beta chain originates from a study of T cells in Graves' hyperthyroidism and ophthalmopathy. Study summary: At initial diagnosis, before any treatment had begun, peripheral blood was obtained. Study-level results: Ophthalmopathy was distinguished from stable hyperthyroidism by 13 V-J signatures.

Amplified TCR beta CDR3 regions came from RNA transcripts. In the first-round RT-PCR of the TCR CDR3, the HTBI primer set was used. One entry per CDR3 protein, called by TCRdb with MiXCR from the multiplex PCR reads. The table includes approximately 720,000 distinct CDR3 sequences, about 17% detected once. The hyperthyroidism was newly diagnosed and had lasted under 2 months; the patients were aged 18 to 65. It was uncontrolled infection, other autoimmune disease, pregnancy or lactation that excluded patients. Trimming stripped 0 bases from V and 3 bases from J, with 23 bases between. The CDR3 sequence is 19 residues long. Germline lookup yields CDR1 MNHEY and CDR2 SVGEGT. Many counts were recorded for this clonotype. Its antigen is not known.

The genes are TRBV6-2 or TRBV6-3 and TRBJ1-1; D perhaps matches TRBD1 (6 bases). This receptor was identified in a woman aged 45-60 years with Graves' hyperthyroidism that later progressed to Graves' ophthalmopathy. The specimen was blood. The chain's CDR3 is CASSYSPLRTSAGDTEAFF. CDR3 DNA: TGTGCCAGCAGTTACTCACCCCTCCGGACTTCAGCAGGGGACACTGAAGCTTTCTTT.